This T cell receptor (beta chain) was captured in a study of blood T cell repertoires in COVID-19. In the study overall: Samples of COVID-19 (acute and convalescent) were obtained from the United States, Italy and Spain. Sample material is recorded as cDNA or gDNA derived from T cells, B-cell-depleted T cells, or PBMCs.

This clone was counted a few times. Trimming removed 5 bases at V and 2 bases at J, with 12 bases between. Germline V gene lookup returns CDR1 SGHRS and CDR2 YFSETQ. This CDR3 comprises 14 residues. Under the authors' procedure: Researchers report that nucleated cell counts were estimated from reference gene primer amplification. Sequenced by immunoSEQ multiplex PCR; TCRdb stores in-frame clones only, minus some. The V and J calls and clone size were taken over from that table, and D and trimming were inferred from the DNA. The sample has some 40,000 clones, around nine tenths seen once; the top ten hold around 20%.

The sequenced material came from peripheral blood. This chain links TRBV5-1 with TRBJ2-3, with D possibly being TRBD1 (5 bases). This TCR derives from a man between 65 and 79 years old with acute or convalescent COVID-19. The DNA for the CDR3 is TGCGCCAGCAGTTATGGGGCCCTCACAGATACGCAGTATTTT. Its translation: CASSYGALTDTQYF.